This T cell receptor (beta chain) was recovered during a study of type 1 and type 2 diabetes patients. Study-level information: The cohort mixed type 1 diabetes, type 2 diabetes and nondiabetic donors.

The PCR template was genomic DNA. A primer set of 30 forward and 13 reverse primers amplified the CDR3. MiXCR, run by TCRdb on the multiplex PCR reads, gives a single entry per CDR3 protein. The sample records 250,000 or so distinct CDR3 sequences, approximately 50% being singletons. Diabetic patients met standard criteria for type 1 or type 2 diabetes. Germline values: CDR1 GTSNPN, CDR2 SVGIG (reference sequence). The CDR3 has 17 residues. The J segment lost 4 bases and the V segment lost 8 bases, leaving 17 bases of the junction unmatched. The sample consisted of peripheral blood mononuclear cells (PBMCs). The source of this sequence is a man in his late teens or twenties with type 2 diabetes. The chain uses TRBV30 and TRBJ2-1; 10 bases match TRBD1. The CDR3 loop reads CASSILMDRGGYNEQFF. The CDR3 region has the DNA TGTGCCAGTAGCATACTAATGGACAGGGGGGGGTACAATGAGCAGTTCTTC.